This is a list of T cell receptor beta chains from one sample in a study of cytomegalovirus exposure and HLA in healthy donors. The table came from immunoSEQ multiplex PCR; TCRdb's copy has only in-frame clones and leaves some out. The table lists about 82,000 clones, less than 80% of them singletons. The source material was PBMCs. The receptors were gathered from a man in his forties in good health and CMV-seropositive. Both conserved end residues are part of each CDR3. A D gene is named only where the DNA matches it firmly. Some rows mark clone size as missing; the rest say once, few, many or name a class of expanded clone.

J: TRBJ1-4; size: NA; V: TRBV13; D: TRBD1; CDR3: CASSLNGQGTNEKLFF; DNA: TGTGCCAGCAGCCTCAACGGACAGGGAACTAATGAAAAACTGTTTTTT
J: TRBJ1-3; size: NA; V: TRBV15; D: NA; CDR3: CATSRNQPGSGNTIYF; DNA: TGTGCCACCAGCAGAAATCAACCGGGCTCTGGAAACACCATATATTTT
J: TRBJ1-1; size: NA; V: TRBV28; D: NA; CDR3: CASSLRGGNTEAFF; DNA: TGTGCCAGCAGTTTGCGAGGGGGAAACACTGAAGCTTTCTTT
J: TRBJ2-2; size: once; V: TRBV18; D: NA; CDR3: CASSVTRNTGELFF; DNA: TGTGCCAGCTCAGTCACTAGAAACACCGGGGAGCTGTTTTTT
J: TRBJ1-2; size: NA; V: TRBV5-6; D: NA; CDR3: CASSLRLRFYGYTF; DNA: TGTGCCAGCAGTTTAAGACTCCGCTTCTATGGCTACACCTTC
J: TRBJ2-2; size: NA; V: TRBV18; D: TRBD1; CDR3: CASSRTGTANTGELFF; DNA: TGTGCCAGCTCACGGACCGGGACAGCGAACACCGGGGAGCTGTTTTTT
J: TRBJ2-2; size: NA; V: TRBV6-6; D: TRBD2; CDR3: CASSAGLAGPTGELFF; DNA: TGTGCCAGCAGTGCGGGACTAGCGGGGCCTACCGGGGAGCTGTTTTTT
J: TRBJ2-5; size: NA; V: TRBV29-1; D: NA; CDR3: CSVDFVSQETQYF; DNA: TGCAGCGTTGACTTCGTCTCGCAAGAGACCCAGTACTTC
J: TRBJ1-5; size: few; V: TRBV19; D: NA; CDR3: CASSGQYNQPQHF; DNA: TGTGCCAGTAGTGGACAGTACAATCAGCCCCAGCATTTT
J: TRBJ1-2; size: NA; V: TRBV29-1; D: NA; CDR3: CSVGGPTAKNYGYTF; DNA: TGCAGCGTTGGGGGGCCAACAGCTAAAAACTATGGCTACACCTTC
J: TRBJ2-5; size: NA; V: TRBV5-1; D: TRBD2; CDR3: CASRPGSGSNGETQYF; DNA: TGCGCCAGCCGCCCCGGCAGCGGGAGTAATGGGGAGACCCAGTACTTC
J: TRBJ1-1; size: NA; V: TRBV10-3; D: TRBD1; CDR3: CAISESRGRGEAFF; DNA: TGTGCCATCAGTGAGTCGAGGGGCAGGGGGGAAGCTTTCTTT
J: TRBJ1-5; size: NA; V: TRBV28; D: TRBD1; CDR3: CASSPSGQGTNQPQHF; DNA: TGTGCCAGCAGTCCCTCAGGACAGGGGACCAATCAGCCCCAGCATTTT
J: TRBJ2-1; size: NA; V: TRBV2; D: NA; CDR3: CASTEESSYNEQFF; DNA: TGTGCCAGCACAGAAGAAAGCTCCTACAATGAGCAGTTCTTC
J: TRBJ2-7; size: NA; V: TRBV7-2; D: TRBD2; CDR3: CASSTSGRGEQYF; DNA: TGTGCCAGCAGCACCTCCGGGAGGGGTGAGCAGTACTTC
J: TRBJ2-1; size: NA; V: TRBV30; D: NA; CDR3: CAWSYSFGEQFF; DNA: TGTGCCTGGAGTTACAGCTTCGGTGAGCAGTTCTTC
J: TRBJ2-1; size: NA; V: TRBV4-1; D: TRBD1; CDR3: CASSQAPGQAYNEQFF; DNA: TGCGCCAGCAGCCAAGCACCGGGACAGGCGTACAATGAGCAGTTCTTC
J: TRBJ2-7; size: NA; V: TRBV4-1; D: NA; CDR3: CASSQPLGPRKYF; DNA: TGCGCCAGCAGCCAACCCTTGGGGCCACGGAAGTACTTC
J: TRBJ2-7; size: NA; V: TRBV5-1; D: TRBD1; CDR3: CASSIDRGWYEQYF; DNA: TGCGCCAGCAGCATCGACAGGGGTTGGTACGAGCAGTACTTC
J: TRBJ2-1; size: NA; V: TRBV11-3; D: TRBD1; CDR3: CASSLRGQGFNEQFF; DNA: TGTGCCAGCAGCTTAAGAGGACAGGGCTTCAATGAGCAGTTCTTC